This T cell receptor beta chain was documented in a study of blood T cell repertoires in COVID-19. In the study overall: Acute and convalescent COVID-19 samples came from the United States, Italy and Spain. From T cells, B-cell-depleted T cells, or PBMCs came the material, which was cDNA or gDNA.

The CDR3 extends over 13 amino acids. With 3 bases removed from V and 1 base from J, the gap between germline ends came to 5 bases. CDR1 is MDHEN and CDR2 is SYDVKM in the germline V gene. Study processing details: For nucleated cells, counts were estimated from reference gene primer amplification. Here immunoSEQ multiplex PCR was the method, and the copy in TCRdb shows in-frame clones only, minus some. V and J calls and clone size are given by that table; D and trimming were obtained from the DNA. The table has about 110,000 clones, approximately 90% seen once. A note on this clone: Other DNA sequences in the same sample also yield this CDR3.

The chain has TRBV28 and TRBJ2-3, with D hard to call. Sequencing was done on a sample of peripheral blood. The TCR originated in a man aged 50 or older with active or convalescent COVID-19. The CDR3 loop is CASSLQGTDTQYF. The CDR3 DNA is TGTGCCAGCAGTTTGCAGGGCACAGATACGCAGTATTTT.